This TCR beta chain was sequenced for a study of T cells after yellow fever vaccination. Study-level information: SMART-Seq v4 Ultra Low Input prepared the low-cell-number fractions.

Generation of TCR cDNA used 5'RACE template switching (which added a universal primer site and UMIs). TCRdb processed the 5' RACE reads anew with MiXCR; each CDR3 protein has one entry. The table includes fewer than 400,000 distinct CDR3 sequences, roughly 10% detected once. The germline gives CDR1 DFQATT, CDR2 SNEGSKA (reference sequence). V lost 4 bases, J lost 6 bases, and 14 bases lay in between. This CDR3 contains 13 residues. This clonotype occurred many times. The sequence was obtained from a man aged 18 to 30 who received the YFV17D yellow fever vaccine. The specimen comprised CD4+ T cells sorted from PBMCs, sampled 45 days after the yellow fever booster vaccination. This chain joins TRBV20-1 and TRBJ2-3; D might be TRBD1 (6 bases). The CDR3 protein is CSAMFRGVDTQYF. As DNA, the CDR3 is TGCAGTGCTATGTTCAGGGGAGTGGATACGCAGTATTTT.